The rows below give T cell receptor beta chains drawn from one sample of a study of early T cells in non-severe SARS-CoV-2 infection. In TCRdb, the 5' RACE reads were re-called with MiXCR into one record per CDR3 protein. The sample has more than 25,000 distinct CDR3 sequences; just under 3% are singletons. Material for sequencing was whole blood. The origin of the receptors is an adult who was a healthcare worker with PCR-confirmed SARS-CoV-2 infection or an uninfected control (not recorded which). Both conserved end residues are part of each CDR3. A D gene is named only where the DNA matches it firmly. A row's size may be missing; if present it is once, few, many or a size class.

CDR3 DNA	CDR3 protein	V gene	D gene	CDR3 length	J gene	clone size
TGCGCCAGCAGTGAGTTAAGCGGGGGGGCCCTGAGAGCCCGTACGCAGTATTTT	CASSELSGGALRARTQYF	TRBV10-2	TRBD2	18	TRBJ2-3	many
TGCGCCAGCAGCCAAGACACAATGAACACTGAAGCTTTCTTT	CASSQDTMNTEAFF	TRBV4-1	NA	14	TRBJ1-1	many
TGTGCCAGCAGCTTATTTAGAAAGGAGACCCAGTACTTC	CASSLFRKETQYF	TRBV7-2	NA	13	TRBJ2-5	many
TGTGCCACCAGCAGAACCCGGGACACACTCCTTGGAGAGACCCAGTACTTC	CATSRTRDTLLGETQYF	TRBV15	NA	17	TRBJ2-5	medium-sized
TGCGCCAGCAGTGGAGGTAGTTCCCAGGGGGAGACCCAGTACTTC	CASSGGSSQGETQYF	TRBV10-2	NA	15	TRBJ2-5	many
TGTGCCAGTAGTCCTATCCCTAATCAGCCCCAGCATTTT	CASSPIPNQPQHF	TRBV19	NA	13	TRBJ1-5	many
TGTGCCAGCAGCCTAGGACAGTTTCAAGAGACCCAGTACTTC	CASSLGQFQETQYF	TRBV7-6	NA	14	TRBJ2-5	many
TGCAGCGTGGGGGGCAGCGATACGCAGTATTTT	CSVGGSDTQYF	TRBV29-1	NA	11	TRBJ2-3	many
TGCAGCGGCGGACAGGTGGGCACTGAAGCTTTCTTT	CSGGQVGTEAFF	TRBV29-1	TRBD1	12	TRBJ1-1	many
TGTGCCAGCAGTGCCGCTAGCGGGGGCACTCAGTACTTC	CASSAASGGTQYF	TRBV2	TRBD2	13	TRBJ2-4	NA
TGTGCCAGCAGCTTAAGTCGAATCAGGGCGAGCTCTGGGGCCAACGTCCTGACTTTC	CASSLSRIRASSGANVLTF	TRBV11-2	NA	19	TRBJ2-6	many
TGTGCCAGCAGTGACGGGGCACCGTCTTGGACGCAGTATTTT	CASSDGAPSWTQYF	TRBV6-4	NA	14	TRBJ2-3	few
TGTGCCAGCAGGGCTCACGGGACAAGGGTTGAAAAACTGTTTTTT	CASRAHGTRVEKLFF	TRBV4-2	NA	15	TRBJ1-4	many
TGTGCCAGCAGTGACACAGTACTAACCTACAATGAGCAGTTCTTC	CASSDTVLTYNEQFF	TRBV6-1	NA	15	TRBJ2-1	many
TGTGCCAGTAGTACTGGGACACGCGGGGCCAACGTCCTGACTTTC	CASSTGTRGANVLTF	TRBV19	NA	15	TRBJ2-6	many
TGCGCCAGCGGCCGGGGAGATTACAATGAGCAGTTCTTC	CASGRGDYNEQFF	TRBV10-1	NA	13	TRBJ2-1	many
TGTGCCAGCAGCCAATCATCGGGCCCCAACACCGGGGAGCTGTTTTTT	CASSQSSGPNTGELFF	TRBV11-1	NA	16	TRBJ2-2	many
TGCGCCAGCAGCGCGCCGGGACGCAACTATGGCTACACCTTC	CASSAPGRNYGYTF	TRBV5-1	NA	14	TRBJ1-2	many
TGTGCCAGCAGCCACTATGGCGGGGAGCTGTTTTTT	CASSHYGGELFF	TRBV7-2	NA	12	TRBJ2-2	many
TGTGCCAGCAGCTCTGTAAAGATACAGGGGGCTTTTTGGAATCAGCCCCAGCATTTT	CASSSVKIQGAFWNQPQHF	TRBV5-8	TRBD1	19	TRBJ1-5	few
TGTGCCAGCAGCTTAGTATCTGGTATCGAGAGTGGCTACACCTTC	CASSLVSGIESGYTF	TRBV7-2	NA	15	TRBJ1-2	many
TGTGCCAGCAGCCAAGGAAGTTTTGCAGGGGGTCATAATTCACCCCTCCACTTT	CASSQGSFAGGHNSPLHF	TRBV4-2	TRBD1	18	TRBJ1-6	many
TGTGCCAGCAGTTTTCTGGGGACAGGACTCTCTGGGGCCAACGTCCTGACTTTC	CASSFLGTGLSGANVLTF	TRBV27	TRBD1	18	TRBJ2-6	NA
TGTGCCAGCAGTTATAGGGGGGGCGGCGGGGAGCTGTTTTTT	CASSYRGGGGELFF	TRBV6-5	NA	14	TRBJ2-2	few
TGTGCCAGCTCACCACGTACTGGGATTAATTCACCCCTCCACTTT	CASSPRTGINSPLHF	TRBV18	NA	15	TRBJ1-6	many
TGCAGCGTTGGCGGCCACGGGGAGCTGTTTTTT	CSVGGHGELFF	TRBV29-1	NA	11	TRBJ2-2	many
TGTGCCAGCACCCCTATGAGGGACAGGGATGCAAACGGCTACACCTTC	CASTPMRDRDANGYTF	TRBV7-9	TRBD1	16	TRBJ1-2	many
TGTGCCAGCAGTCGGGGGCTTACAGATACGCAGTATTTT	CASSRGLTDTQYF	TRBV7-3	NA	13	TRBJ2-3	NA
TGTGCCAGCAGCTTCGCCGGGACAGGGATGGATACGCAGTATTTT	CASSFAGTGMDTQYF	TRBV7-6	TRBD1	15	TRBJ2-3	NA
TGCAGTGCTGTGGGGATTGGGAGCACCCTCCACTTT	CSAVGIGSTLHF	TRBV20-1	NA	12	TRBJ1-6	many
TGTGCCAGCAGCCAAGATCTGGAGGCAGCATGGGGCGGGGAGCTGTTTTTT	CASSQDLEAAWGGELFF	TRBV14	NA	17	TRBJ2-2	many
TGCAGTGCTATCAGAAACCAAGAGACCCAGTACTTC	CSAIRNQETQYF	TRBV20-1	NA	12	TRBJ2-5	NA
TGTGCCAGCGCTCCTCCGAACACCGGGGAGCTGTTTTTT	CASAPPNTGELFF	TRBV12-3/TRBV12-4	NA	13	TRBJ2-2	many
TGTGCCAGCAGCGTAGAGCCAGGCGTGGACACCACAGATACGCAGTATTTT	CASSVEPGVDTTDTQYF	TRBV9	NA	17	TRBJ2-3	many
TGCGCCAGCAGCCGGACAGGACTTAATGAAAAACTGTTTTTT	CASSRTGLNEKLFF	TRBV4-1	TRBD1	14	TRBJ1-4	many
TGTGCCAGCAGTTACGGGGTGGTTGGCACAGATACGCAGTATTTT	CASSYGVVGTDTQYF	TRBV6-5	NA	15	TRBJ2-3	many
TGTGCCAGCAGCTTAGTGAACACTGAAGCTTTCTTT	CASSLVNTEAFF	TRBV7-2	NA	12	TRBJ1-1	many
TGTGCCAGCATCAGAACAGGGGTTGGGGATGGCTACACCTTC	CASIRTGVGDGYTF	TRBV6-1	TRBD1	14	TRBJ1-2	many
TGTGCCAGCAGCTTAGGGGGACCAGCGGGGCAGACCCAGTACTTC	CASSLGGPAGQTQYF	TRBV7-2	TRBD2	15	TRBJ2-5	few
TGCGCCAGCAGCTCCATGGACAGTCTTCGGGAGACCCAGTACTTC	CASSSMDSLRETQYF	TRBV5-1	NA	15	TRBJ2-5	many
TGTGCCAGCACGGTGTCGCCGGACTGGAGTGGGCAGTTCTTC	CASTVSPDWSGQFF	TRBV6-6	NA	14	TRBJ2-1	many
TGTGCCAGCAGCTCGTCGGTAGCTTTCTTT	CASSSSVAFF	TRBV7-9	NA	10	TRBJ1-1	NA
TGCAGTGCTCAGGAGCAAGATACGCAGTATTTT	CSAQEQDTQYF	TRBV20-1	NA	11	TRBJ2-3	many
TGTGCCAGCAGCAGCAGACAGGGAGAGAGTAATTCACCCCTCCACTTT	CASSSRQGESNSPLHF	TRBV5-5	TRBD1	16	TRBJ1-6	medium-sized
TGTGCCAGCTCACGACTAGCGGGGGGCCTCTCCTACAATGAGCAGTTCTTC	CASSRLAGGLSYNEQFF	TRBV18	TRBD2	17	TRBJ2-1	NA
TGCGCCAGCAGAGGTGCTAGTGAGAGCTCCTACAATGAGCAGTTCTTC	CASRGASESSYNEQFF	TRBV5-1	NA	16	TRBJ2-1	many
TGCAGTGCTAGAGATCCCCAGGCCCGTTACAATGAGCAGTTCTTC	CSARDPQARYNEQFF	TRBV20-1	NA	15	TRBJ2-1	many
TGTGCCAGCAGCCAAGATGCAGGCGGGGAAGAGACCCAGTACTTC	CASSQDAGGEETQYF	TRBV4-2	NA	15	TRBJ2-5	many
TGTGCCAGCAGTCCCCCCGGACGGCGGTACCTCCACTTT	CASSPPGRRYLHF	TRBV12-3/TRBV12-4	NA	13	TRBJ1-6	many
TGTGCCAGCAGCTTCGGGCAAGCCAAAAACATTCAGTACTTC	CASSFGQAKNIQYF	TRBV9	NA	14	TRBJ2-4	many
TGTGCCAGCAGCCAAGGCCCACCGGGACACCGAGTGAACACTGAAGCTTTCTTT	CASSQGPPGHRVNTEAFF	TRBV3-1	NA	18	TRBJ1-1	many
TGTGCCAGCAGTTTAGGGTCTGGGGCCAACGTCCTGACTTTC	CASSLGSGANVLTF	TRBV12-3/TRBV12-4	NA	14	TRBJ2-6	many
TGTGCCAGCAGCCGAAATGCCGGGGGTGTGAACACTGAAGCTTTCTTT	CASSRNAGGVNTEAFF	TRBV7-9	NA	16	TRBJ1-1	many
TGTGCCAGCAGCTCCAAAGGGGGGGTAGCCTACAATGAGCAGTTCTTC	CASSSKGGVAYNEQFF	TRBV5-4	NA	16	TRBJ2-1	NA